This T cell receptor beta chain came from a study of cytomegalovirus exposure and HLA in healthy donors (dated by TCRdb to 2017 to 2019). As for the study more broadly: An earlier analysis of several hundred of the donors reported approximately 300 Gb of sequence data and about 120 million unique TCR beta sequences obtained from roughly 170 million T cells. Roughly 300 gigabases of sequencing data and approximately 85 million unique TCR sequences were included in an early release covering about 600 HLA-typed donors. Among the roughly 400 genotyped donors, approximately 82% belonged to the genetic ancestry cluster associated with self-reported Caucasian donors. The study aimed to test whether cataloging public T cell receptors could reveal signatures of past pathogen exposure. The study profiled the T cell repertoires of hundreds of subjects by immunosequencing and related them to cytomegalovirus serostatus. Along with the approximately 700-subject first cohort, a separate validation cohort of roughly 110 different subjects was used. The study combined high-throughput TCR immunosequencing, statistical association of individual TCRs with disease status, and machine learning to predict cytomegalovirus infection status. A later analysis re-examined previously published TCR beta repertoires from more than 550 donors and added high-resolution HLA genotyping to investigate patterns of TCR occurrence. Rather than drawing on any new phenotypic data, the later analysis identified candidate immune exposures from TCR beta sequences and the way those sequences occurred across donors. An earlier analysis of 450 to 750 of the donors used high-throughput TCR beta sequencing to judge whether each TCR beta V gene segment behaved as functional or pseudogenic. Donor age, sex, ethnicity and CMV serostatus were compiled together with the repertoire data. Genome-wide SNP genotypes for about three fifths of the 666 donors were used in a later genetic analysis, which treated that subset as a discovery cohort. All discovery cohort repertoires had been generated using a single sequencing platform. Both class I and class II loci were covered by HLA typing, at four-digit resolution. Typing coverage varied by locus: roughly 620-640 donors for A, B, C, DRB1 and DQB1; more than 500 for DQA1; some 610 for DPA1; roughly 450 for DPB1. A few DR-DQ haplotypes were treated as single units for association and clustering because of strong linkage in the cohort. Across some 400 genotyped donors of the cohort, an average of approximately 240,000 unique TCR beta nucleotide sequences per donor were sequenced, and 15% to 20% of those sequences were non-productive.

This clone was detected a few times. There is no known antigen for this receptor. No clone much larger than this one lies a single base away; base qualities are absent. Results the study describes overall, beyond this receptor: The cohort was sequenced for TCR beta chains only, and without alpha or paired-chain data the features that could be detected were limited. A cluster of highly shared sequence variants was judged likely to represent a technical artifact of the sequencing pipeline. The study listed 164 TCR beta chains as associated with cytomegalovirus. Most TCR sequences were observed very rarely across donors, whereas some public TCRs were present in many individuals. A later analysis found that HLA-associated TCR beta chains were more clonally expanded and had lower generation probabilities than equally common non-associated chains. Assigning TCR associations to individual alleles was difficult when HLA alleles, especially DR and DQ, strongly co-occurred. Cytomegalovirus status was reported to be diagnosed by the classifier with high specificity and sensitivity in both the original and validation cohorts. According to a later analysis, parvovirus B19, influenza, CMV and Epstein-Barr virus appeared linked to several top co-occurrence clusters. In a later genetic analysis, a missense DCLRE1C variant was associated with V-gene and J-gene trimming of TCR beta chains, and the association was replicated in an independent cohort. A further reported finding was that TCR beta sequences accurately predicted the HLA-A and HLA-B alleles for most subjects in the first cohort. Three of the identified cytomegalovirus-associated TCR beta chains were confirmed in vitro to be specific for cytomegalovirus antigens. A later analysis found that TCR association rates varied across HLA loci, with DRB1 alleles showing the most associated TCRs and HLA-C alleles the fewest. The only immune exposure information available for the cohort was CMV serostatus. Most CMV-associated TCR beta chains appeared to be HLA-restricted in a later analysis, and the HLA associations seemed to be driven largely by CMV exposure. The earlier analysis of some 560 of the donors excluded around 17 rarely observed V segments, including chromosome 9 orphons, because counts were too low. A later analysis associated 16,951 TCR beta sequences with specific HLA alleles at a false discovery rate of 0.05. Sequencing depth was assumed to be roughly uniform across donors in the presence/absence analyses, though that assumption may not hold. According to a later genetic analysis, donors in an Asian-associated ancestry cluster had fewer N-insertions in productive TCRs than the approximately 610-donor mean. Because HLA typing was unavailable for some donors at each locus, only the typed subset was used in association tests. According to the authors, the approach could potentially be generalized to other disease states and immunological phenotypes. Some IMGT-functional V segments, including TRBV6-2 and TRBV6-3, could not be distinguished by the 87-base-pair reads and were therefore excluded. In an earlier analysis of more than 450 of the donors, most TCR beta V segments were observed in productive rearrangements about 90% or about 30% of the time, broadly matching IMGT annotations. Linkage disequilibrium might explain the correlated functional status among segregating V segments, but an unknown experimental factor could not be excluded.

The cohort comprised approximately 700 healthy bone marrow donors. All cohort members were sampled while nominally healthy, although unrecorded immune exposures were likely present. The donor was CMV seropositive and was included in the group of around 300 seropositive cohort members. Every donor gave a peripheral blood sample, and the peripheral blood mononuclear cells from that sample were used for TCR beta sequencing. The Qiagen DNeasy Blood Extraction Kit was used to extract genomic DNA from the blood cell samples. Including cysteine and phenylalanine, the CDR3 has 14 amino acids. The CDR3 DNA has 42 bases and is translated from base 1. CDR1 and CDR2 (PRHDT, FYEKMQ) derive from the germline V gene (reference sequence). V is pruned by 4 bases and J by 5 bases, leaving 7 bases of the junction without a gene match. The method behind the library was the immunoSEQ multiplex PCR assay. For the multiplex PCR, a mixture combining 60 forward primers for TCR Vbeta segments and 13 reverse primers for TCR Jbeta segments was used. A multiplex PCR assay on genomic DNA amplified the CDR3 region of rearranged TCR beta genes. The amplified TCR beta libraries were sequenced on the Illumina HiSeq System as 87-base-pair reads. Processing in the source paper ran as follows. A later analysis tallied roughly 78 million unique TCR beta chains across the 700 or so repertoires, and approximately 9.9 million of those chains were shared by two or more donors. To remove PCR and sequencing errors, raw reads were error-corrected and collapsed into unique sequences using a nearest-neighbor algorithm that merged closely related sequences. V, D and J gene segments were assigned by aligning CDR3 sequences to IMGT reference sequences. For a sequence to be retained, a match of at least six nucleotides was required to both a V gene segment and a J gene segment. Rearrangements were classified as productive when the CDR3 lacked stop codons and remained in frame with V and J, and all other rearrangements were classified as non-productive. Following IMGT convention, CDR3 was defined as the stretch from the second conserved V-encoded cysteine to the conserved J-encoded phenylalanine. The earlier analysis of roughly 590 of the donors excluded any sequence lacking an unambiguous match to a single V gene segment. In an earlier analysis of several hundred of the donors, V segments were called functional above 56.7% productive rearrangements and were called segregating when the between-donor standard deviation exceeded 5%. A statistical classification framework was developed to diagnose cytomegalovirus status using the catalog of TCR beta chain sequences. A later analysis assigned V and J genes by comparing TCR nucleotide sequences with IMGT/GENE-DB human TR gene sequences. A later analysis assigned CDR3 sequences and most-parsimonious VDJ recombination scenarios with the TCRdist pipeline. In a later analysis, every TCR beta chain was defined by the combination of its CDR3 amino acid sequence and its V-gene family, and reads without a unique V-gene family were dropped. As a way to deal with suspected cross-contamination and a sequencing artifact, a later analysis dropped 500 to 700 nucleotide sequences that were highly shared and had low generation probability. In a later analysis, a clonal expansion index for each public chain was calculated from normalized within-repertoire ranks of inferred template counts. In a later analysis, generation probabilities were computed with a VDJ recombination model fitted to out-of-frame rearrangements, and the resulting probabilities were checked against IGoR. In a later analysis, TCR-TCR, TCR-HLA and TCR-CMV co-occurrence was scored with hypergeometric tests, and a repertoire-size bias correction was applied to TCR pairs. False discovery rates were estimated in a later analysis by permuting HLA or CMV assignments 20 times. In a later analysis, co-occurring TCRs were grouped using DBSCAN, and TCRdist sequence similarity was added for clustering within HLA-allele-positive subsets. Repertoires with fewer than 30,000 or more than 120,000 public chains, plus five repertoires with anomalous nucleotide sharing, were excluded from co-occurrence clustering. TCRdb stores this immuneACCESS table with in-frame sequences only. Part of the clones is absent; in the studies checked, under half of the shortfall reflects unresolved V genes, and no reason is known for the rest. That table supplies the V and J calls and clone size; D and trimming were determined from the DNA. The sample has under 130,000 clones on record, 76% of them singletons. Of the sample, about a tenth is held by the ten largest clones.

The TCR originated in a woman aged 18-29 years in good health and CMV-seropositive. Specimen: PBMCs. Here the chain combines TRBV13 and TRBJ1-1; TRBD1 fits 7 bases in the junction. The DNA is TGTGCCAGCAGCTCTCACCCCAGGGGGACTGAAGCTTTCTTT. This sequence encodes CASSSHPRGTEAFF.